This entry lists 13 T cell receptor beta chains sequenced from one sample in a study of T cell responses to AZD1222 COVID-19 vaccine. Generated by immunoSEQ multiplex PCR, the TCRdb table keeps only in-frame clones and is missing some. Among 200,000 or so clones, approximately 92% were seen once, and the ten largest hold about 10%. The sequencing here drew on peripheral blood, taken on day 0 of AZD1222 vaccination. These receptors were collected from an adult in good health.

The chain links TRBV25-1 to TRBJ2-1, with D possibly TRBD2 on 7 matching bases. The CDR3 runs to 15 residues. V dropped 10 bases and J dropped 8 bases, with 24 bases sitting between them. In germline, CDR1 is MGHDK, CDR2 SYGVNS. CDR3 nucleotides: TGTGCCACCCTCCAAGGGGGGGGCGGTGGTCATGAGCAGTTCTTC. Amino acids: CATLQGGGGGHEQFF.

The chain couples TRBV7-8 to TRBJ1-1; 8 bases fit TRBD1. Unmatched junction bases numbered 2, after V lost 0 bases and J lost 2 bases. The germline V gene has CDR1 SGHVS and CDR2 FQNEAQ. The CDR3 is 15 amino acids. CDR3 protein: CASSLAGQANTEAFF. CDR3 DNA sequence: TGTGCCAGCAGCTTAGCGGGACAGGCAAACACTGAAGCTTTCTTT.

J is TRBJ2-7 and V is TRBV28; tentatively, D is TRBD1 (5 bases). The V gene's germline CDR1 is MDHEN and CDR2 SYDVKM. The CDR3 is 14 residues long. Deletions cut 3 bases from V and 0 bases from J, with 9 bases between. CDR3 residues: CASSFSGHSYEQYV. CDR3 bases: TGTGCCAGCAGTTTCTCAGGGCACTCCTACGAGCAGTACGTC.

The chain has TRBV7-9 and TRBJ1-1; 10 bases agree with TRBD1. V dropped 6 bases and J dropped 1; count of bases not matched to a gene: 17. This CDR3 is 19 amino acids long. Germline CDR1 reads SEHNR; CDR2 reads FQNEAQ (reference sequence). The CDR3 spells CASSFLPGTGASGNTEAFF. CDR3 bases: TGTGCCAGCAGTTTCCTCCCTGGGACAGGGGCCTCCGGGAACACTGAAGCTTTCTTT.

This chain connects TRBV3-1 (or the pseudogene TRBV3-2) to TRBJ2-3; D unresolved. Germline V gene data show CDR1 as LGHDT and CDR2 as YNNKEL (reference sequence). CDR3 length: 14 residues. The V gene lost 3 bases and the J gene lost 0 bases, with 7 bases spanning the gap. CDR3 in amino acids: CASSHGTSTDTQYF. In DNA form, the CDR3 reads TGTGCCAGCAGCCACGGCACTAGCACAGATACGCAGTATTTT.

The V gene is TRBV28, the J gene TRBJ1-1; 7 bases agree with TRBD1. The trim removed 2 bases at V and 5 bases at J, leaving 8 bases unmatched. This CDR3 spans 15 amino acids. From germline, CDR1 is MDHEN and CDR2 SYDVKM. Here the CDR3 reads CASSLLDRVRTEAFF. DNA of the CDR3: TGTGCCAGCAGTTTACTAGACAGGGTCAGGACTGAAGCTTTCTTT.

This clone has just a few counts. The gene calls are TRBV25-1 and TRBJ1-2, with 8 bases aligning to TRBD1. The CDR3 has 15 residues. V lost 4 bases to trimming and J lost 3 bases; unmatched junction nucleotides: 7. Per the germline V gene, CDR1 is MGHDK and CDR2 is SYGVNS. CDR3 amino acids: CASSGANRGDYGYTF. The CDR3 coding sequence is TGTGCCAGCAGTGGGGCAAACAGGGGGGACTATGGCTACACCTTC.

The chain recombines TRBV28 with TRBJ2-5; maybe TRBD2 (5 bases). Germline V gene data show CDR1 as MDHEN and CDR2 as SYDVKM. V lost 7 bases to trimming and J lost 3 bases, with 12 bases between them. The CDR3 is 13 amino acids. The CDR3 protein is CASTPVGEETQYF. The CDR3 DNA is TGTGCCAGCACCCCCGTCGGGGAAGAGACCCAGTACTTC.

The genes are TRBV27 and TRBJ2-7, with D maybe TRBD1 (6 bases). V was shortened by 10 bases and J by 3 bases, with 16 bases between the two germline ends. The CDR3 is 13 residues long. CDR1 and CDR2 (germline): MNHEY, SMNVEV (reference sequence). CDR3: CAISPRGGYEQYF. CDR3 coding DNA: TGTGCCATCTCTCCGCGAGGGGGCTACGAGCAGTACTTC.

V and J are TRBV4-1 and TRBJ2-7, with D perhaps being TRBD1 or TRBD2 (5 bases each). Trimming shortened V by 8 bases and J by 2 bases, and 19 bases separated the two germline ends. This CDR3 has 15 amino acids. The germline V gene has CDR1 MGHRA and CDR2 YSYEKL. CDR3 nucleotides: TGCGCCAGCTCGAAGTCCTGGGACGGTGCCTACGAGCAGTACTTC. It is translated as CASSKSWDGAYEQYF.

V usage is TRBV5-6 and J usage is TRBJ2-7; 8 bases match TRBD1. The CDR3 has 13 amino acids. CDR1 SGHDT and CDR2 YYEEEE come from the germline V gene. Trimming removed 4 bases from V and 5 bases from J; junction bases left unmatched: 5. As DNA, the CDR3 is TGTGCCAGCAGCATAACAGGGGGTAACGAGCAGTACGTC. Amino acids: CASSITGGNEQYV.

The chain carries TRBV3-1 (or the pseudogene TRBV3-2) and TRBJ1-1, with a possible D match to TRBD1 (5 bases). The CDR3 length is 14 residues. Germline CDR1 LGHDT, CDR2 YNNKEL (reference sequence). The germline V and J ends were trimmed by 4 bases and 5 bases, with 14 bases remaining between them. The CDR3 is CASSRGVNRTEAFF. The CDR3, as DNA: TGTGCCAGCAGCCGAGGGGTTAATCGTACTGAAGCTTTCTTT.

The CDR3 loop reads CATSRTSGGPRVGELFF. CDR3 coding DNA: TGTGCCACCAGCCGGACTAGCGGGGGCCCTCGGGTCGGGGAGCTGTTTTTT. The chain has TRBV24-1 and TRBJ2-2; the match to TRBD2 covers 13 bases. The junction had 11 bases not matched to a gene; V was cut back by 7 bases and J by 7 bases. Germline CDR1 and CDR2: KGHDR and SFDVKD. This CDR3 has 17 residues.